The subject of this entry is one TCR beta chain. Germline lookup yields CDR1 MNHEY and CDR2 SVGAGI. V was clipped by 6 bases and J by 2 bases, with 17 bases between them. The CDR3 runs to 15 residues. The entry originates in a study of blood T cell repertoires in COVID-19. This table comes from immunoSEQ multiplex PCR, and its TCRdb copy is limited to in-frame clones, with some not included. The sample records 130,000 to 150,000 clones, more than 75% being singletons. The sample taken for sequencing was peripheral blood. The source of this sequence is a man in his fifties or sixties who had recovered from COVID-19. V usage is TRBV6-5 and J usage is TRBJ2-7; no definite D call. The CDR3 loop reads CASSNDKKNTYEQYF. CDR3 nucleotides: TGTGCCAGCAGCAACGACAAAAAAAATACCTACGAGCAGTACTTC.